This T cell receptor (beta chain) was recorded in a study of chronic HIV infection and antiretroviral therapy (dated by TCRdb to between 2015 and 2016). This clonotype came up many times. It has no known antigen specificity. Per-base quality was not reported, and no clone a single base away is much larger than it. After removal of 5 bases from V and 5 bases from J, the junction retains 6 bases not matched to a gene. Measured from the cysteine to the phenylalanine, the CDR3 is 13 residues long. This entry keeps only the CDR3 DNA: 39 bases, framed from base 1. The library was generated by 5' RACE. Sequenced on an Illumina MiSeq. In-frame beta chains were kept once TCRdb had trimmed the public reads at Q25 with fastp and called clones with MiXCR. Every CDR3 protein is listed once, alongside the most common genes and DNA of its rows. The sample yields around 31,000 distinct CDR3 sequences; 8% to 10% were counted once. Clones ranked in the top ten supply more than 2% of the sample.

The TCR sequence derives from an adult who had HIV and had not received antiretroviral therapy, or was an uninfected healthy control (not recorded which). Sequencing input: peripheral blood. The receptor chain draws on TRBV12-3 or TRBV12-4 and TRBJ2-7, with 7 junctional bases fitting TRBD1. CDR3 reads: CASSPTGDDEQYF. Read as DNA, the sequence is TGTGCCAGCAGTCCTACAGGGGACGACGAGCAGTACTTC.